One and the same sample provided the 2 T cell receptor beta chains below, sequenced in a study of post-analysis software for immune sequencing data. cDNA libraries for TCR beta contained unique molecular identifiers. MiXCR, run by TCRdb on the PCR reads, gives a single entry per CDR3 protein. This table has about 820,000 distinct CDR3 sequences, approximately 53% appearing once. Study-level points and caveats: Four or five TRBV segments, including TRBV5-6, TRBV5-1 and TRBV20-1, were more frequent in patients than controls.

These TCRs' antigens remain unknown. Sequenced input: blood. Every receptor here comes from a girl between 10 and 17 years old with multiple sclerosis.

This rearrangement joins TRBV12-3 or TRBV12-4 to TRBJ2-1, with D perhaps TRBD1 or TRBD2 (5 bases each). V was cut by 3 bases and J by 5 bases, with 20 bases left in between. The CDR3 contains 17 residues. In nucleotides, the CDR3 is TGTGCCAGCAGTTTCCCACCCCGGGGCCGATTCAACAATGAGCAGTTCTTC. This encodes CASSFPPRGRFNNEQFF.

The chain couples TRBV11-2 to TRBJ1-2, with 12 positions matching TRBD1. Germline values: CDR1 SGHAT, CDR2 FQNNGV. Trimming cost V 5 bases and J 8 bases; bases outside gene matches: 3. The CDR3 totals 13 residues. CDR3 amino acids: CASSPGQGAGYTF. For the CDR3, the DNA is TGTGCCAGCAGCCCGGGACAGGGGGCCGGCTACACCTTC.